The entry below describes one T cell receptor beta chain. Its matching antigen is unknown. The ends lost 4 bases at V and 1 base at J; junction bases unmatched: 11. CDR3 size: 18 residues. From germline, CDR1 is SNHLY and CDR2 FYNNEI. This sample stems from a study of cytomegalovirus exposure and HLA in healthy donors. Regarding the study as a whole: A previous analysis found most TCR beta V segments productive roughly 90% or roughly 30% of the time. When a later analysis was performed, an Asian-associated ancestry cluster reportedly had fewer N-insertions than the roughly 700-donor mean. V- and J-gene trimming in TCR beta was tied to a missense DCLRE1C variant by an analysis performed later. Another analysis was done later, and it associated 15,000 or so TCR beta sequences with HLA alleles at 0.05 false discovery rate.

It was with 60 Vbeta and 13 Jbeta primers that the PCR ran. Method: immunoSEQ multiplex PCR; TCRdb's copy keeps in-frame clones and lacks some. The sample includes about 110,000 clones, roughly 80% of them seen just once. This rearrangement joins TRBV2 to TRBJ2-1, with 9 bases matching TRBD2. The receptor was derived from a man aged 25 to 45 in good health and CMV-seronegative. The specimen was PBMCs. This CDR3 reads CASSGRLAGYRSYNEQFF. DNA for the CDR3: TGTGCCAGCAGTGGCCGGCTAGCGGGGTACCGTTCCTACAATGAGCAGTTCTTC. Combining the CDR3 with reference TRBV2 and TRBJ2-1 gives the whole variable domain EPEVTQTPSHQVTQMGQEVILRCVPISNHLYFYWYRQILGQKVEFLVSFYNNEISEKSEIFDDQFSVERPDGSNFTLKIRSTKLEDSAMYFCASSGRLAGYRSYNEQFFGPGTRLTVL.